These 6 T cell receptor beta chains were sequenced from one sample in a study of T cell changes during pregnancy in multiple sclerosis. Data came from immunoSEQ multiplex PCR; TCRdb stores just in-frame clones and leaves some out. Of approximately 12,000 clones listed, 85% to 90% are singletons. Here the sequenced sample was CD8+ T cells from peripheral blood mononuclear cells, taken in the second trimester of pregnancy. The receptors stem from a female donor in good health, enrolled as a control in a pregnancy study.

V and J are TRBV9 and TRBJ2-1; weak D call: TRBD2 (6 bases). V gave up 3 bases and J gave up 6 bases, with 22 bases separating them. This CDR3 is built from 17 residues. The germline gives CDR1 SGDLS, CDR2 YYNGEE. CDR3: CASSAGGVVGVGNEQFF. The CDR3 DNA sequence: TGTGCCAGCAGCGCCGGGGGAGTTGTCGGGGTGGGCAATGAGCAGTTCTTC. The full variable domain, completed using reference TRBV9 and TRBJ2-1, is DSGVTQTPKHLITATGQRVTLRCSPRSGDLSVYWYQQSLDQGLQFLIQYYNGEERAKGNILERFSAQQFPDLHSELNLSSLELGDSALYFCASSAGGVVGVGNEQFFGPGTRLTVL.

V gene TRBV25-1 combines with J gene TRBJ2-3; TRBD2 aligns across 9 bases. Per germline, CDR1 MGHDK and CDR2 SYGVNS. Trimming took 1 base from V and 4 from J; bases not matched to a gene: 6. The CDR3 contains 16 residues. The CDR3 bases are TGTGCCAGCAGTGAATGGAATAGCGGGAGCCCAGATACGCAGTATTTT. Translation: CASSEWNSGSPDTQYF.

The sample holds a few counts of this clone. The chain carries TRBV19 and TRBJ1-6; TRBD1 might be the D (5 bases). The CDR3 sequence is 13 residues long. V dropped 6 bases and J dropped 7 bases, with 10 bases sitting between them. CDR1 and CDR2 from the germline V gene are LNHDA and SQIVND (reference sequence). The CDR3 reads CASSQGPNSPLHF. The CDR3, as DNA: TGTGCCAGTAGCCAGGGTCCCAATTCACCCCTCCACTTT. The full variable domain, in which reference TRBV19 and TRBJ1-6 provide the parts outside the CDR3, is DGGITQSPKYLFRKEGQNVTLSCEQNLNHDAMYWYRQDPGQGLRLIYYSQIVNDFQKGDIAEGYSVSREKKESFPLTVTSAQKNPTAFYLCASSQGPNSPLHFGNGTRLTVT.

Here the CDR3 DNA reads TGCAGCGTTGGACCGGGACAGGGCAACAATGAGCAGTTCTTC. This sequence encodes CSVGPGQGNNEQFF. V and J are TRBV29-1 and TRBJ2-1, with 9 positions matching TRBD1. The length of the CDR3 is 14 residues. V dropped 4 bases and J dropped 5; count of bases not matched to a gene: 6. In germline, CDR1 is SQVTM, CDR2 ANQGSEA.

The V gene is TRBV30, the J gene TRBJ2-7; 10 nucleotides agree with TRBD2. The CDR3 is 15 residues long. Germline assignment: CDR1 GTSNPN and CDR2 SVGIG (reference sequence). The J segment lost 4 bases and the V segment lost 0 bases, leaving 6 bases of the junction unmatched. In DNA form, the CDR3 reads TGTGCCTGGAGTGTACCCCTAGCGGGGGCTTACGAGCAGTACTTC. As protein: CAWSVPLAGAYEQYF.

The CDR3 DNA reads as TGTGCCAGCAGTTATGGGGGCACTAGCACAGATACGCAGTATTTT. This translates into CASSYGGTSTDTQYF. The chain joins TRBV27 to TRBJ2-3, with a tentative D call TRBD1 (6 bases). The V gene lost 4 bases and the J gene lost 0 bases, with 11 bases spanning the gap. The CDR3 spans 15 residues. The V gene's germline CDR1 is MNHEY and CDR2 SMNVEV (reference sequence).